This TCR beta chain was found in a study of T cell repertoires in cytomegalovirus infection. Study details: Evidence of both CMV infection and a matching HLA type came from public TCR beta signatures. Broader study findings: HLA-C-restricted CMV-specific TCR beta clonotypes were dominant in the ex vivo response. Using cumulative public TCR beta family frequency, the authors identified those who carried CMV together with the relevant HLA.

The V gene lost 8 bases and the J gene lost 5 bases, with 13 bases spanning the gap. CDR3 length equals 12 residues. Germline V gene data show CDR1 as SGHVS and CDR2 as FQNEAQ. TCRdb fed the reads into MiXCR, producing one record per CDR3 protein. The sample consists of 180,000 or so distinct CDR3 sequences, about a sixth of them appearing once. This clonotype was picked up a small number of times. Its antigen is undetermined. The sample consisted of CD8+ T cells from PBMCs. This rearrangement joins TRBV7-8 to TRBJ2-7; D remains ambiguous. The origin of this receptor is a human donor in good health (CMV status not recorded). Some clones in this sample may be carry-over from other donors' samples. The CDR3 DNA follows: TGTGCCAGCTTGTCTTTTCCCAACGAGCAGTACTTC. This gives the protein CASLSFPNEQYF.